This T cell receptor beta chain was identified during a study of OX40 agonist ivuxolimab in advanced cancers. Germline values: CDR1 KGHSH, CDR2 LQKENI. Trimming pared 3 bases from V and 4 bases from J, leaving 9 bases between. CDR3 length: 14 residues. General study findings and limits: Partial responders receiving 0.1-3.0 mg/kg showed among the lowest clonal expansion.

TCRdb's table, derived via immunoSEQ multiplex PCR, lists solely in-frame clones and lacks some. This sample has 70,000 or so clones, with almost 90% found just once. Worth noting for this clone: What it binds is unknown.

The genes are TRBV18 and TRBJ2-2; D remains ambiguous. This TCR was sampled from an adult with an advanced solid tumor such as melanoma, head and neck, liver or kidney cancer. The sequences come from CD4+ or CD8+ T cells sorted from blood, collected in a trial of the OX40 agonist ivuxolimab. CDR3 DNA sequence: TGTGCCAGCTCACCGGCCGGGCGCACCGGGGAGCTGTTTTTT. It specifies CASSPAGRTGELFF.